The entry that follows covers one TCR beta chain sequence. Antigen: not known. Generated by immunoSEQ multiplex PCR, the TCRdb table keeps only in-frame clones and is missing some. The table records 350,000 to 450,000 clones, roughly 85% of them present only once. The CDR3 totals 14 residues. CDR1 is MGHDK and CDR2 is SYGVNS in the germline V gene. V lost 3 bases and J lost 2; bases outside the gene matches: 3. These data originate in a study of Ad26.COV2.S vaccination and SARS-CoV-2 variants. General study findings and limits: In TCR breadth and depth analyses, total T cell responses may have been underestimated. Vaccinees showed greater spike-specific TCR breadth than placebo recipients. Spike-specific responses of CD8+ and CD4+ T cells were reported to display substantial breadth after vaccination.

Treatment noted: some 19 received Ad26.COV2.S at low or high dose, single or two shots; about 5 received placebo; per-sample allocation not given. Each sample was drawn 63 days after the first injection (of vaccine or placebo). As its vector, the vaccine had Ad26, which expressed Wuhan-strain SARS-CoV-2 spike. The clonotype originates from a person aged 18-60 years who received the Ad26.COV2.S COVID-19 vaccine or a placebo. The chain recombines TRBV25-1 with TRBJ2-7; 8 positions agree with TRBD1. This specimen consisted of peripheral blood, obtained in a trial of Ad26.COV2.S vaccine versus placebo. CDR3 protein: CASSDLTGAYEQYF. As DNA, the CDR3 is TGTGCCAGCAGTGATCTGACAGGGGCCTACGAGCAGTACTTC.